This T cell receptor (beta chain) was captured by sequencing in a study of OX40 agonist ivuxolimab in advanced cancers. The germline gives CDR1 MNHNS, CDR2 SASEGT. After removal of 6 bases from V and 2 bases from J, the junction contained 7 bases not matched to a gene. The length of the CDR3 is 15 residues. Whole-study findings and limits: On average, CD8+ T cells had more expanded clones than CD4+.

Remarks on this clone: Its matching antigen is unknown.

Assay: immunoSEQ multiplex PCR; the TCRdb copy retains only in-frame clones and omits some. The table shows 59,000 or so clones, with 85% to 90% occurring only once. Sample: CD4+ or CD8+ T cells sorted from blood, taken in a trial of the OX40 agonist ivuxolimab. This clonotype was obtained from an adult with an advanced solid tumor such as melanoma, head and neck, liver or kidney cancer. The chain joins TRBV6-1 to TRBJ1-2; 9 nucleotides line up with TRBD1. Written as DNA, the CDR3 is TGTGCCAGCAGACCCCCGGGACAGGGAAACTATGGCTACACCTTC. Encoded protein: CASRPPGQGNYGYTF.